The 22 T cell receptor beta chains below all came from one sample that was sequenced in a study of cytotoxic CD8 clonotypes in ibrutinib-treated CLL. Repertoires were generated with immunoSEQ multiplex PCR, while TCRdb's copy carries only in-frame clones and drops some. The data hold under 300,000 clones, with 60% to 75% observed a single time. This sample comprised PBMCs, obtained after 24 months of ibrutinib treatment. These receptor sequences come from a human donor with chronic lymphocytic leukemia.

The chain couples TRBV5-4 to TRBJ1-2; D possibly corresponds to TRBD1 (5 bases). Germline V gene lookup returns CDR1 SGHNT and CDR2 YYREEE (reference sequence). The CDR3 runs to 17 residues. V lost 0 bases and J lost 4, with 19 bases in between. The CDR3 region is CASSLAGTTAQFYGYTF. The CDR3 nucleotides are TGTGCCAGCAGCTTGGCCGGGACGACAGCACAGTTCTATGGCTACACCTTC.

The chain uses TRBV30 and TRBJ1-1; the D gene is possibly TRBD1 (5 bases). CDR1 is GTSNPN, CDR2 SVGIG, per germline (reference sequence). Trimming shortened V by 2 bases and J by 5 bases, and 15 bases separated the two germline ends. The CDR3 extends over 14 amino acids. The CDR3 reads CAWSPGPGGTEAFF. In DNA, the CDR3 is TGTGCCTGGAGTCCGGGGCCCGGGGGAACTGAAGCTTTCTTT. Together with reference TRBV30 and TRBJ1-1, the CDR3 gives the full variable domain: SQTIHQWPATLVQPVGSPLSLECTVEGTSNPNLYWYRQAAGRGLQLLFYSVGIGQISSEVPQNLSASRPQDRQFILSSKKLLLSDSGFYLCAWSPGPGGTEAFFGQGTRLTVV.

A single count supports this clone. The rearrangement uses TRBV9 and TRBJ2-1; D ambiguous. Trimming left V 4 bases short and J 10 bases short, with 9 bases between. This CDR3 comprises 11 residues. CDR1 is SGDLS, CDR2 YYNGEE, per germline. As DNA, the CDR3 is TGTGCCAGCAGCACGCCAAGGGAGCAGTTCTTC. Amino acid sequence: CASSTPREQFF.

The rearrangement uses TRBV4-1 and TRBJ2-1; D gene ambiguous. CDR1 is MGHRA and CDR2 is YSYEKL in the germline V gene. V lost 1 base and J lost 10, with 5 bases in between. The CDR3 consists of 11 residues. For the CDR3, the DNA is TGCGCCAGCAGCCAAGGGCCGGAGCAGTTCTTC. Amino acid sequence: CASSQGPEQFF.

The CDR3 coding sequence is TGTGCCAGCAGCTTAGGAGGGACAATGACTAATTTTGGTGGCTACACCTTC. This codes for CASSLGGTMTNFGGYTF. The chain joins TRBV7-9 to TRBJ1-2; weak D call: TRBD1 (6 bases). CDR1 SEHNR and CDR2 FQNEAQ come from the germline V gene (reference sequence). This CDR3 contains 17 residues. V lost 1 base, J lost 7 bases, and 22 bases lay in between.

This sequence joins TRBV28 and TRBJ1-3; tentative D call: TRBD1 (5 bases). The V gene lost 4 bases and the J gene lost 0 bases, with 7 bases spanning the gap. The germline CDR1 and CDR2 sequences are MDHEN and SYDVKM. The CDR3 sequence is 14 residues long. In DNA form, the CDR3 reads TGTGCCAGCAGTTGGGGGACCTCTGGAAACACCATATATTTT. Translated: CASSWGTSGNTIYF.

This clone was seen at least ten times. This chain joins TRBV25-1 and TRBJ1-4; D not resolved. Germline CDR1 reads MGHDK; CDR2 reads SYGVNS. V lost 5 bases and J 3 bases, leaving 13 bases between the germline ends. The CDR3 is made up of 15 amino acids. The CDR3 DNA reads TGTGCCAGCAGTAAAGGAAGTGTTGCTAATGAAAAACTGTTTTTT. It encodes CASSKGSVANEKLFF.

V gene TRBV9 combines with J gene TRBJ2-2; no clear D. The CDR3 extends over 12 amino acids. The germline V gene has CDR1 SGDLS and CDR2 YYNGEE. V lost 2 bases and J 6 bases, leaving 5 bases between the germline ends. The CDR3 nucleotides are TGTGCCAGCAGCGTCCCCCCCGGGGAGCTGTTTTTT. Translating gives CASSVPPGELFF.

This sequence joins TRBV7-8 and TRBJ2-3; D is undetermined. The CDR3 is 17 amino acids. Trimming stripped 1 base from V and 3 bases from J, with 17 bases between. Germline CDR1 reads SGHVS; CDR2 reads FQNEAQ. The CDR3 sequence is CASSLVPYTLGTDTQYF. CDR3 bases: TGTGCCAGCAGCTTAGTACCTTACACCTTGGGGACAGATACGCAGTATTTT.

This clone has more than one count but fewer than ten. The V gene is TRBV29-1, the J gene TRBJ1-1, with D perhaps matching TRBD1 (6 bases). CDR1 is SQVTM and CDR2 is ANQGSEA in the germline V gene. This CDR3 comprises 13 residues. The CDR3 DNA sequence: TGCAGTCATAGGGGGAGGGCGAGCACTGAAGCTTTCTTT. Its protein product is CSHRGRASTEAFF.

The rearrangement joins TRBV10-3 to TRBJ1-5; TRBD1 agrees at 9 bases. V shed 6 bases, J shed 11 bases, and the junction held 11 bases outside the gene matches. This CDR3 region has 14 residues. The V gene's germline CDR1 is ENHRY and CDR2 SYGVKD. The CDR3 bases are TGTGCCATCAGCCCACAGGGGGCTTTCCCGGCCCAGCATTTT. It specifies CAISPQGAFPAQHF.

Written as DNA, the CDR3 is TGTGCCAGCAGCCTCCAAAGCCCGGCCACAGATACGCAGTATTTT. Translation: CASSLQSPATDTQYF. The chain employs TRBV14 and TRBJ2-3; D unclear. V was clipped by 4 bases and J by 2 bases, with 13 bases between them. Germline V gene data show CDR1 as SGHDN and CDR2 as FVKESK. The CDR3 contains 15 residues.

The V gene is TRBV19, the J gene TRBJ1-5; D possibly corresponds to TRBD1 (6 bases). There are 15 residues in the CDR3. The V end lost 3 bases, the J end lost 5 bases, and 14 bases lay between the germline ends. The V gene's germline CDR1 is LNHDA and CDR2 SQIVND (reference sequence). In nucleotides, the CDR3 is TGTGCCAGTAGTATTGCTAGGGGGGGGCATCAGCCCCAGCATTTT. It specifies CASSIARGGHQPQHF.

The chain carries TRBV5-1 and TRBJ2-1; 11 bases line up with TRBD2. The V gene's germline CDR1 is SGHRS and CDR2 YFSETQ. With 4 bases clipped from V and 8 bases from J, the junction kept 11 bases outside the gene matches. CDR3 length: 16 amino acids. The CDR3: CASSTTLTSGTHEQFF. The CDR3 bases are TGCGCCAGCAGCACCACGCTGACTAGCGGGACCCATGAGCAGTTCTTC.

The chain carries TRBV30 and TRBJ1-5; the D is unclear. Per the germline V gene, CDR1 is GTSNPN and CDR2 is SVGIG (reference sequence). Between the trimmed V and J ends, which lost 2 bases and 2 bases, there was a span of 10 bases. The CDR3 is 14 amino acids. CDR3 bases: TGTGCCTGGAGTCCTCATCCGGGCAATCAGCCCCAGCATTTT. Protein product: CAWSPHPGNQPQHF.

This chain connects TRBV15 to TRBJ2-1; TRBD1 aligns across 7 bases. The CDR3 has 17 amino acids. Germline CDR1 is LNHNV and CDR2 is YYDKDF (reference sequence). J gave up 2 bases and V 0 bases, and 7 bases lay outside the gene matches. In nucleotides, the CDR3 is TGTGCCACCAGCAGAGATTTAGGGACAGCGGCCTACAATGAGCAGTTCTTC. Amino acids: CATSRDLGTAAYNEQFF.

V usage is TRBV9 and J usage is TRBJ1-1, with 7 bases lining up with TRBD1. The CDR3 has 15 amino acids. Germline CDR1 and CDR2: SGDLS and YYNGEE. V shed 3 bases, J shed 3 bases, and the junction held 8 bases outside the gene matches. The CDR3 reads CASSGAGGRYTEAFF. As DNA, the CDR3 is TGTGCCAGCAGCGGAGCAGGGGGAAGGTACACTGAAGCTTTCTTT.

The CDR3 coding sequence is TGCGCCAGCAGCTCCTCTGGGAGAGGCGAGCAGTACTTC. Protein product: CASSSSGRGEQYF. The chain couples TRBV5-1 to TRBJ2-7; the D gene is possibly TRBD2 (5 bases). This CDR3 comprises 13 residues. Germline-derived CDR1 and CDR2 are SGHRS and YFSETQ. V dropped 3 bases and J dropped 6 bases, with 13 bases sitting between them.

This clone was found a few times. The chain uses TRBV5-1 and TRBJ2-5; 7 bases line up with TRBD2. Germline V CDR1 and CDR2: SGHRS, YFSETQ. The CDR3 extends over 14 amino acids. Germline trimming cut 7 bases from V and 4 bases from J; bases unmatched to any gene: 10. The CDR3 here is CASGTGGSGETQYF. The DNA of the CDR3 is TGCGCCAGCGGGACGGGCGGGAGTGGAGAGACCCAGTACTTC.

The J gene is TRBJ2-2, the V gene TRBV18; D may be TRBD1 (6 bases). This CDR3 is 16 amino acids long. Deletions cut 6 bases from V and 1 base from J, with 15 bases between. Germline V CDR1 and CDR2: KGHSH, LQKENI. CDR3 amino acids: CASSQRGQLNTGELFF. The CDR3 DNA reads TGTGCCAGCTCCCAACGCGGACAGCTGAACACCGGGGAGCTGTTTTTT.

This clone was observed a few times. The chain carries TRBV7-3 and TRBJ2-7; a possible D gene is TRBD1 (6 bases). Germline CDR1 and CDR2: SGHTA and FQGTGA. V lost 2 bases and J lost 0, with 8 bases in between. The length of the CDR3 is 14 residues. The CDR3 loop reads CASSLQGTSYEQYF. The CDR3 DNA sequence: TGTGCCAGCAGCTTACAGGGGACCTCCTACGAGCAGTACTTC.

The CDR3 nucleotides are TGCGCCAGCAGCCAATTGGGTACCCTCCACGAGCAGTACTTC. Translation gives CASSQLGTLHEQYF. This sequence joins TRBV4-3 and TRBJ2-7, with D unresolved. This CDR3 is built from 14 residues. Trimming removed 2 bases from V and 5 bases from J, with 13 bases in between. Germline CDR1 LGHNA, CDR2 YSLEER.